What follows is one T cell receptor beta chain and its context. What antigen it recognizes has not been identified. No base qualities exist here, and no much larger clone lies one base off it. The collaborating institutions used their own protocols to collect whole blood in K2EDTA tubes. Collaborator samples were shipped for TCRbeta analysis as frozen whole blood, isolated PBMCs, or DNA extracted from either sample type. TCRbeta CDR3 regions were amplified from genomic DNA using the immunoSEQ Assay, a bias-controlled multiplex PCR. The source study handled its data this way. The number of nucleated cells in each sample was estimated by amplification of reference gene primers within the assay. To quantify the absolute abundance of each unique TCRbeta CDR3 rearrangement, sequence reads were collapsed and filtered. For each sample, productive Simpson clonality was calculated as the square root of Simpson's diversity index across productive rearrangements. Sourced from immuneACCESS, this table was stored by TCRdb with only in-frame sequences that have V and J called. A share of the clones is absent; for the studies checked, an unresolved V gene accounts for under half, and the remainder has no known explanation. From that table come the V and J calls and clone size; the DNA was used to work out D and trimming. The sample table records roughly 88,000 clones; under 95% of these occur just once. Together, the top ten hold roughly 4% of the sample.

The sample is drawn from a study of blood T cell repertoires in COVID-19 (dated by TCRdb to 2020 to 2021). Context from the whole study: Samples covering the acute and convalescent phases of COVID-19 were provided by collaborators in the United States, Italy and Spain. The sample metadata nearly always contained a de-identified subject ID, COVID-19 status, age in years and sex. Where available, HLA class I and class II types were obtained from metadata supplied by the sample provider rather than from assay-based typing. The dataset comprised deeply sampled blood TCRbeta repertoires from subjects exposed to, actively infected with, or recovered from COVID-19. The prospective study material was composed of cDNA or gDNA derived from T cells, B-cell-depleted T cells, or PBMCs. A freely available public database, intended as a resource for researchers studying the immune response to SARS-CoV-2, is where the repertoires were released. Samples were obtained from the ongoing ImmuneRACE study (first 160 participants) and from over 1,000 subjects provided by 6 global collaborators.

General findings and caveats noted by the study authors: The quantity of clinical and demographic metadata differed by source and by participant and was supplied without curation.

The clonotype was recovered from a woman between 45 and 65 years old in a cohort sampled during active COVID-19. The sequencing sample was made of peripheral blood.

The bases are TGTGCTAGTGGTTTGGGGGGGGTTCAGAGGGCGCCGGGGGACACTGAAGCTTTCTTT. Translated, this is CASGLGGVQRAPGDTEAFF. This receptor chain uses TRBV12-5 and TRBJ1-1, with a tentative D gene TRBD1 over 5 matching bases. Via the germline V gene, CDR1 is LGHNT and CDR2 FRNRAP. CDR3 length: 19 amino acids, cysteine to phenylalanine. Of all the DNA, just the CDR3 is kept, 57 bases in frame from base 1. V loses 1 base of germline sequence and J loses 3 bases, and the interval between the two ends is 24 bases.